This T cell receptor beta chain comes out of a study of vaccination and CD4 T cells after COVID-19. The wider study: Blood was drawn a median around 66 days post second dose, range 14 to 241.

An Oncomine TCR Beta short-read assay was used to sequence the DNA from cultured CD4+ T cells. TCRdb re-derived calls from the PCR reads in MiXCR, one entry per CDR3 protein. This table has about 12,000 distinct CDR3 sequences, 55% to 65% appearing once. The treatment: roughly 10-day PBMC culture with coronavirus spike peptide pools or control peptides (ViraFEST assay). This CDR3 has 15 amino acids. V shed 2 bases and J shed 3 bases, with 10 bases lying between them. CDR1 SEHNR and CDR2 FQNEAQ come from the germline V gene (reference sequence). This clonotype was detected a few times. Its antigen is not identified.

The gene calls are TRBV7-9 and TRBJ2-2; perhaps TRBD2 as D (6 bases). Sequenced here: CD4+ T cells from blood, cultured in vitro, sampled before SARS-CoV-2 vaccination. The receptor comes from a human donor who had recovered from COVID-19. The CDR3 region has the DNA TGTGCCAGCAGCTTAACGCGGGATTACACCGGGGAGCTGTTTTTT. This codes for CASSLTRDYTGELFF.